This TCR beta chain is drawn from a study of identical twins (dated by TCRdb to 2016 to 2018). The study in broad terms: The study deep-sequenced TCR alpha and beta repertoires from monozygotic twins, unrelated adults of various ages and cord blood to test whether fetal clonotypes persist. To rule out contamination, the twin experiments were replicated at different times with different library preparation protocols. Results and caveats for the whole study, not just this receptor: Zero-insertion analyses could be partly confounded by invariant T cells such as MAIT and iNKT, although diverse VJ usage argued against such confounding for most clonotypes. Because the same donors could not be followed over many years, the conclusions relied on cross-sectional statistical analysis. Abundant cord blood beta clonotypes carried fewer insertions; young adult naive repertoires showed a weaker similar trend, while memory repertoires showed none. In monozygotic twins, recombination models systematically underestimated out-of-frame TCR alpha sharing, but the models matched the sharing seen between unrelated individuals. Compared with coincidental sharing between unrelated individuals, out-of-frame TCR alpha sequences shared between twins showed an excess of sequences with low generation probability. The excess sharing between twins in beta out-of-frame sequences was weaker because fewer shared sequences reduced the signal-to-noise ratio.

CDR1 and CDR2 are drawn from the germline V gene: SGHRS, YFSETQ. V gives up 5 bases and J gives up 12 bases, and the segment between their germline ends measures 15 bases. The CDR3 numbers 12 residues from cysteine through phenylalanine. This entry keeps only the CDR3 DNA: 36 bases, framed from base 1. This clonotype was counted once. Its antigen is currently not known. Base qualities are missing; no much larger clone stands one base away. Libraries were built with 5' RACE. For sequencing, an Illumina HiSeq 2000 was employed. A universal primer binding site was introduced by template switching, and a unique molecular identifier was present in the final cDNA, enabling accurate counting of TCR cDNA molecules. Specific primers in the conserved constant-segment region were used to synthesize first-strand cDNA for the TCR alpha and beta chains. To control for contamination, every cDNA library was double barcoded, receiving both a SMART-Mk sample barcode and Illumina barcodes. Two successive PCR steps introduced TruSeq adapter sequences along with Illumina sample barcodes. TCR alpha and beta cDNA libraries were sequenced on the Illumina HiSeq platform with custom primers. The source study handled its data this way. Unique molecular identifiers were extracted from raw reads with MiGEC, and CDR3 positions were determined with MiXCR. For each individual, recombination models were inferred using an EM algorithm with the repgenHMM and IGoR tools. The analysis of shared clonotypes was done with the tcR package in R, with sharing normalized by the product of cloneset sizes. Out-of-frame nonproductive sequences were analyzed to study raw recombination free of thymic and clonal selection effects. In TCRdb, the public reads were trimmed at Q25 with fastp and aligned with MiXCR, with productive beta chains retained. Duplicate CDR3 protein sequences are folded into a single record with the most common DNA and genes. The V and J calls reflect TCRdb's pipeline rather than the authors' work. For this sample the table gives approximately 490,000 distinct CDR3 sequences, of which approximately 20% were detected only once. Of the sample, approximately 0.49% falls within the top ten clones.

Every donor was a healthy Caucasian. The twin cohort comprised three pairs of female monozygotic twins, all aged roughly 18 to 30 years. Positive isolation kits from Invitrogen were used to isolate the CD4+ and CD8+ T cell populations. This sample was also put to use in a study of yellow fever vaccine responses in identical twins. As that second paper reports: The authors reported that the T cell response to vaccination in identical twins appeared partly convergent and partly personalized. In identical twins, the study followed T cell clones that responded to the vaccine with precision.

This sequence originates from a woman aged 18-29 years in good health. The sequencing input was CD4+ T cells sorted from blood. This receptor chain uses TRBV5-1 and TRBJ2-1; no D gene can be assigned with confidence. CDR3 reads: CASRLPLGVQFF. In nucleotide form, the sequence is TGCGCCAGCAGATTGCCCTTGGGTGTGCAGTTCTTC.